This entry concerns a single T cell receptor beta chain. This clonotype was observed a few times. It has no known antigen specificity. No much larger clone is present one base from it, and per-base qualities are unavailable. The sample belongs to a study of T cells in Graves' hyperthyroidism and ophthalmopathy (dated by TCRdb to about 2019). About the study as a whole: Peripheral blood was sampled at the time of initial diagnosis, prior to any treatment. To identify TCR V-J signatures that set the groups apart, the researchers used a discovery cohort of about a hundred patients, made up of 43 with Graves' ophthalmopathy and 57 with stable Graves' hyperthyroidism. Prospective prediction of ophthalmopathy was tested in an independent validation cohort consisting of some 18 hyperthyroidism patients and more than 15 patients who later progressed to ophthalmopathy. For training and testing, the 80 to 100 patients in the discovery cohort were randomly divided in a 7:3 ratio. Thyroid tissue and blood T-cell repertoires from six or seven Graves' hyperthyroidism patients were also compared in the study. Once sampling was done, hyperthyroidism patients were given methimazole at a starting dose of 30 mg daily, whereas ophthalmopathy patients were given high-dose intravenous methylprednisolone. TCR Vbeta CDR3 sequencing of 130 to 150 peripheral blood samples (over 40 ophthalmopathy, about 80 hyperthyroidism and roughly 17 progressor patients) is reported in the paper. Findings and caveats that apply to the study as a whole: Sample size was not statistically predetermined, and investigators were not blinded to group allocation. Most expanded thyroid clonotypes (frequency above 0.001) were also detected in blood, suggesting blood repertoires may reflect thyroid immune responses. In validation, the model predicted progression to ophthalmopathy with around 71% sensitivity and 72% to 85% specificity, a median of about six months before onset. Ophthalmopathy was separated from stable hyperthyroidism by a 13 V-J signature model, with over 85% sensitivity and roughly 84% specificity obtained in cross-validation and 80%/75% obtained in testing.

Via the germline V gene, CDR1 is LGHNA and CDR2 YSLEER. Between the V and J ends, shortened by 4 bases and 1 base respectively, the junction contains 7 bases. The CDR3, cysteine through phenylalanine, is 13 amino acids long. Of all the DNA, just the CDR3 is kept, 39 bases in frame from base 1. Stable Graves' hyperthyroidism was defined as no progression to ophthalmopathy during 18 months of follow-up. Hyperthyroidism patients were newly diagnosed, had a disease duration of under 2 months, and were aged 18 to 65 years. The study excluded patients with uncontrolled infections, other autoimmune diseases, pregnancy or lactation. Clinical symptoms, serum thyroxine and TRAb, thyroid ultrasound, and orbital computed tomography formed the basis for the diagnoses. Ficoll-Paque density gradient centrifugation was used to isolate PBMCs from 8 to 10 ml of fresh peripheral blood. Total RNA was extracted with Trizol reagent, and quality was checked on an Agilent 2100 Bioanalyzer.

The TCR beta CDR3 regions were amplified from RNA transcripts. A first-round RT-PCR of the TCR CDR3 used the HTBI primer set with the Qiagen OneStep RT-PCR kit. Libraries were constructed in a second round of multiplex PCR, after which size selection and purification were carried out. Libraries were sequenced paired-end with 100 bp reads on an Illumina HiSeq2000. Under the source paper's analysis protocol: SOAPnuke was used to process the raw data, throwing out any read that contained adapters or uncalled bases, had a mean Phred below 15, or lacked an exact constant-primer or identifier match. COPE v1.2.5 was used to merge the high-quality paired reads, and each unique nucleotide sequence was defined as a clonotype. MiTCR v1.1 was used to align the clonotypes against IMGT TRBV, TRBD and TRBJ reference segments. The analysis included only V-J combinations with a frequency above 0.0001, which together covered approximately 99% of the repertoires. The TCS score was defined as F50 (clonal expansion) divided by E x V (chaos), with BLOSUM62-based TCRdist calculated between CDR3 peptides within each V-J. Welch's t-statistics and random forest reduced roughly 540 V-J features to around 14, which were used in a naive Bayes classifier (R e1071). The similarity between thyroid and blood repertoires was quantified using the Morisita-Horn index. TCRdb trimmed public reads at Q25 via fastp, called clones via MiXCR and kept in-frame beta chains. Here each entry gathers all rows of one CDR3 protein and keeps the most common genes and DNA. These V and J calls rely on TCRdb rather than the paper's analysis. The sample table shows about 680,000 distinct CDR3 sequences, and 35% are seen once. The ten largest clones add up to 30% to 40% of the sample.

Sequenced sample: blood. The TCR was taken from a middle-aged woman with Graves' hyperthyroidism. Recombination joined TRBV4-3 with TRBJ1-1; no D segment can be confidently identified. The DNA sequence follows: TGCGCCAGCAGCCCACAGAAGAACACTGAAGCTTTCTTT. The resulting protein is CASSPQKNTEAFF.